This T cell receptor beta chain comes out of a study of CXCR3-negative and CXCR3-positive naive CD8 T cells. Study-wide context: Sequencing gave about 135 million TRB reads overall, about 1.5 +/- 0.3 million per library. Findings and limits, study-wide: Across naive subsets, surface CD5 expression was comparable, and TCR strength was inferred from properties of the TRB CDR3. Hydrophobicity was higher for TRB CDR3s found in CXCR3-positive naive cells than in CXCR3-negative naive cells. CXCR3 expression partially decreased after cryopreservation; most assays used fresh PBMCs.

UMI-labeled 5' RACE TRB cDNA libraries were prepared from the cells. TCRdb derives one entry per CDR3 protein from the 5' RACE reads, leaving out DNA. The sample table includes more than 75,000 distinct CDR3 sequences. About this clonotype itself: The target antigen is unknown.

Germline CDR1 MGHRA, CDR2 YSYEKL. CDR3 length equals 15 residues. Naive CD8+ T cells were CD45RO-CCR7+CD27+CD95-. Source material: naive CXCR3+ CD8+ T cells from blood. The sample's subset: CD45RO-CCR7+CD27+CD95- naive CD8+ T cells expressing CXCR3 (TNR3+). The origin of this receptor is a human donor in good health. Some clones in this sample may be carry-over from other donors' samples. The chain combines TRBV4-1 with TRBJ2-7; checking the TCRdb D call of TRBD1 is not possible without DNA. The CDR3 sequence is CASSQVGESTYEQYF.